The 9 T cell receptor beta chains below were found in one sample sequenced in a study of T-cell reconstitution after alpha-beta-depleted transplantation in children. Library preparation (for TCRbeta) was performed with unique molecular identifiers. TCRdb analysed the PCR reads with MiXCR anew, one entry per CDR3 protein. The sample contains hundreds of thousands of distinct CDR3 sequences, 8% to 11% of which appear only once. The starting material was PBMCs from the stem cell graft donor, obtained from the stem cell graft. The receptors here all came from a human donor who donated a stem cell graft to a child with acute myeloid leukemia.

V usage is TRBV3-1 and J usage is TRBJ2-1, with 7 positions matching TRBD2. The CDR3 runs 15 residues. Germline CDR1 reads LGHDT; CDR2 reads YNNKEL (reference sequence). With V trimmed by 0 bases and J by 9 bases, 8 bases remained unmatched. The CDR3 reads CASSQDGGRGGEQFF. For the CDR3, the DNA is TGTGCCAGCAGCCAAGACGGCGGGAGAGGCGGTGAGCAGTTCTTC.

In its sample, this clonotype was seen many times. The chain is built from TRBV20-1 and TRBJ2-3; 8 positions agree with TRBD2. J gave up 7 bases and V 3 bases, and 9 bases lay outside the gene matches. This CDR3 spans 14 amino acids. CDR1 DFQATT and CDR2 SNEGSKA come from the germline V gene (reference sequence). The CDR3 sequence is CSASGRANTYTQYF. CDR3 coding DNA: TGCAGTGCTAGCGGGAGGGCCAATACCTATACGCAGTATTTT.

This clonotype was seen at least ten times. The chain has TRBV7-2 and TRBJ2-1, with TRBD2 as a possible D gene (6 bases). The length of the CDR3 is 15 residues. Trimming removed 6 bases at V and 4 bases at J, with 16 bases between. The germline CDR1 and CDR2 sequences are SGHTA and FQGNSA. CDR3 sequence: CASSSLDGGYNEQFF. In nucleotides, the CDR3 is TGTGCCAGCAGTTCGTTGGACGGAGGGTACAATGAGCAGTTCTTC.

In its sample, this clonotype was seen a few times. The CDR3 region has the DNA TGTGCCAGCGGGATCAGAAAAGAGACCCAGTACTTC. Its protein product is CASGIRKETQYF. V is TRBV18 and J is TRBJ2-5; D uncertain. Trimming cost V 8 bases and J 3 bases, with 10 bases left between them. CDR3 size: 12 residues. Germline assignment: CDR1 KGHSH and CDR2 LQKENI. Full variable domain (rest looked up from reference TRBV18 and TRBJ2-5): NAGVMQNPRHLVRRRGQEARLRCSPMKGHSHVYWYRQLPEEGLKFMVYLQKENIIDESGMPKERFSAEFPKEGPSILRIQQVVRGDSAAYFCASGIRKETQYFGPGTRLLVL.

At least ten counts were recorded for this clonotype. One end of the junction fails to match germline, which may point to a read error. As DNA, the CDR3 is TGTGCCAGCAGTGGGGGGCTAGCGGGAAGCTTC. This translates into CASSGGLAGSF. The chain joins TRBV12-3 or TRBV12-4 to TRBJ2-1; TRBD2 aligns across 9 bases. This CDR3 is 11 amino acids long.

This clonotype came up a few times. A single base separates this from a much larger clone, so it may be a read error. This chain uses TRBV7-2 with TRBJ1-6, with TRBD1 matching 10 bases. With 5 bases clipped from V and 9 bases from J, the junction kept 4 bases outside the gene matches. The germline V gene has CDR1 SGHTA and CDR2 FQGNSA. The CDR3 is 14 amino acids. CDR3 amino acids: CASSARDRGSPLHF. CDR3 sequence (DNA): TGTGCCAGCAGCGCCCGGGACAGGGGTTCACCCCTCCACTTT.

The V gene is TRBV20-1, the J gene TRBJ2-1, with TRBD2 matching over 7 bases. V dropped 0 bases and J dropped 3; count of bases not matched to a gene: 8. This CDR3 has 16 residues. The germline CDR1 and CDR2 sequences are DFQATT and SNEGSKA (reference sequence). The CDR3 here is CSARDLRGLNYNEQFF. CDR3 in DNA: TGCAGTGCTAGAGATCTTCGGGGACTAAACTACAATGAGCAGTTCTTC.

The V call is TRBV30, the J call TRBJ2-2; D not certain. Trimming left V 4 bases short and J 0 bases short, with 12 bases between. The germline gives CDR1 GTSNPN, CDR2 SVGIG (reference sequence). The CDR3 sequence is 15 residues long. CDR3 DNA sequence: TGTGCCTGGACCCCCGGGCCGACGAACACCGGGGAGCTGTTTTTT. Protein product: CAWTPGPTNTGELFF.

The table lists this clonotype with many counts. V gene TRBV12-3 or TRBV12-4 combines with J gene TRBJ2-3; D gene ambiguous. The CDR3 covers 12 residues. The ends were cut back, 3 bases at V and 9 bases at J, with 10 bases in the middle. The CDR3 protein is CASSFYDSTQYF. CDR3 coding DNA: TGTGCCAGCAGTTTTTATGATAGCACGCAGTATTTT.